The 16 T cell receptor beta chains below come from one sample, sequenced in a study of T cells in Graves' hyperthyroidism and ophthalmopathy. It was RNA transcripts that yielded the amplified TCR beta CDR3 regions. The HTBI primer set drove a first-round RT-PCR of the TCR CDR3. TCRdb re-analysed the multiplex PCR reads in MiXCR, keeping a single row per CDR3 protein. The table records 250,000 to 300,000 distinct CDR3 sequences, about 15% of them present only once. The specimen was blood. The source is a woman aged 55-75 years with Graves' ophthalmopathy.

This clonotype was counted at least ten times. CDR3 nucleotides: TGTGCCAGCAGCGCCCGGACTAGCGGGGGGGAGACCCAGTACTTC. This gives the protein CASSARTSGGETQYF. V is TRBV11-2 and J is TRBJ2-5; the match to TRBD2 covers 14 bases. This CDR3 comprises 15 residues. Germline loops: CDR1 SGHAT, CDR2 FQNNGV. V trimming: 5 bases; J trimming: 5 bases; junction bases outside the gene matches: 4.

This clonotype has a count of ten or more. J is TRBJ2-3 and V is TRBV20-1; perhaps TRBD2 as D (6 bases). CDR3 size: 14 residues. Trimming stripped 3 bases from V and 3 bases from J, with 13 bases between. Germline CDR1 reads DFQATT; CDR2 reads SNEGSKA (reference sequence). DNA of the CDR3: TGCAGTGCTAGGCCTATGGGGGGTACAGATACGCAGTATTTT. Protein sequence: CSARPMGGTDTQYF.

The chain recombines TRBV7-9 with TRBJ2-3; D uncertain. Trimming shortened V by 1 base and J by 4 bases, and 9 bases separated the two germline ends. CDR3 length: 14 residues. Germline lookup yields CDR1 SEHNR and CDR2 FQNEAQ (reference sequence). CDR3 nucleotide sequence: TGTGCCAGCAGCTTAGTCACGGGTGCAGATACGCAGTATTTT. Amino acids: CASSLVTGADTQYF.

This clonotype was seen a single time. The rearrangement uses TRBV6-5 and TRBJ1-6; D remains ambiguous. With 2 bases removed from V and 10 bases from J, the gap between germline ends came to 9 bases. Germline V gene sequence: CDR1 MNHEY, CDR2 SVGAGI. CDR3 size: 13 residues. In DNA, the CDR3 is TGTGCCAGCAGTTACAGGGTTAGCTCACCCCTCCACTTT. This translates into CASSYRVSSPLHF.

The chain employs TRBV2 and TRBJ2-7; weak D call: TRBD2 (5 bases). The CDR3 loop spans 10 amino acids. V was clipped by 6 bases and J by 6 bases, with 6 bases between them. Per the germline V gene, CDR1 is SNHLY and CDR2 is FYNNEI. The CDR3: CASRAGEQYF. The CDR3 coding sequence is TGTGCCAGCAGGGCGGGCGAGCAGTACTTC.

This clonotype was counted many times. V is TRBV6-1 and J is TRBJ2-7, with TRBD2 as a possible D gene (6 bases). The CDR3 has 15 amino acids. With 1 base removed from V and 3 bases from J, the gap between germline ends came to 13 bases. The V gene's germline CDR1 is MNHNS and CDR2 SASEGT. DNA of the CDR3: TGTGCCAGCAGTGAAGGCAGCGGGTCACTCTACGAGCAGTACTTC. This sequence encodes CASSEGSGSLYEQYF.

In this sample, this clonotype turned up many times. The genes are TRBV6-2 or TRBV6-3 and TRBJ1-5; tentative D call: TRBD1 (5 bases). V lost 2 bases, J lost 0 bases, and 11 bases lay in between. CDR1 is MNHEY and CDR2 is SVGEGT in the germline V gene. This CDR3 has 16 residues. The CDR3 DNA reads TGTGCCAGCAGTTACGGGGGGTTTCTTAGCAATCAGCCCCAGCATTTT. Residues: CASSYGGFLSNQPQHF.

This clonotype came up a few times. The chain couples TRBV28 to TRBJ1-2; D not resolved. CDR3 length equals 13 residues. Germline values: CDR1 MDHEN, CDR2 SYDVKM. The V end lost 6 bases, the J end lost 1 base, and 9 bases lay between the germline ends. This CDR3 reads CASRPPDNYGYTF. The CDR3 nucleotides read TGTGCCAGCAGACCACCTGATAACTATGGCTACACCTTC.

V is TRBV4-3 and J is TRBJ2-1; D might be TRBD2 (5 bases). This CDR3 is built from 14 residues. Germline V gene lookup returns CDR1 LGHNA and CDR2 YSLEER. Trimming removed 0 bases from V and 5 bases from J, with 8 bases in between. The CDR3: CASSQDWRNNEQFF. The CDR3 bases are TGCGCCAGCAGCCAAGATTGGAGGAACAATGAGCAGTTCTTC.

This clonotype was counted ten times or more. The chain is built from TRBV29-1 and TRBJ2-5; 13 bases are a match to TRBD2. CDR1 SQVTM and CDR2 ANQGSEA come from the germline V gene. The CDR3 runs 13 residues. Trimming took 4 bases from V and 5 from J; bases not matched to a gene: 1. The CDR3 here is CSVVLAGGETQYF. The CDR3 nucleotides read TGCAGCGTTGTACTAGCGGGGGGGGAGACCCAGTACTTC.

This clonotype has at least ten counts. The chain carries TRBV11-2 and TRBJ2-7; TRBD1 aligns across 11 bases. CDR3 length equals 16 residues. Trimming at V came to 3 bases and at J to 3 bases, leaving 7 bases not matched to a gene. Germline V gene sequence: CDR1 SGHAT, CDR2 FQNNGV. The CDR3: CASSLVLGTGGYEQYF. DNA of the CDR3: TGTGCCAGCAGCTTGGTACTGGGGACAGGGGGCTACGAGCAGTACTTC.

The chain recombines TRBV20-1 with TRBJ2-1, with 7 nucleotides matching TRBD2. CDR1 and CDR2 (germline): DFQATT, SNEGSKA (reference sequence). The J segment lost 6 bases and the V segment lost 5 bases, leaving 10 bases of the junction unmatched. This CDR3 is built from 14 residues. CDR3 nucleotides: TGCAGTGCTGACTCCATTAGGACTAGCAATGAGCAGTTCTTC. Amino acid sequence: CSADSIRTSNEQFF.

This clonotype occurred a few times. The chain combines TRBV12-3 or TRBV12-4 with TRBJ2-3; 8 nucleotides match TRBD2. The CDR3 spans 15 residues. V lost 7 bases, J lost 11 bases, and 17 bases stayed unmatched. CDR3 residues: CASTPAGGPFGKQYF. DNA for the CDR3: TGTGCCAGCACCCCGGCGGGGGGCCCCTTTGGGAAGCAGTATTTT.

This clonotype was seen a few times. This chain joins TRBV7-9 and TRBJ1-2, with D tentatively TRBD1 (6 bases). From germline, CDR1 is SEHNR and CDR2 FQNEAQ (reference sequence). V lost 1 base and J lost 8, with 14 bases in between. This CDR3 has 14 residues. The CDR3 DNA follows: TGTGCCAGCAGCTTAGTGAGGGGGATGCGGGGCTACACCTTC. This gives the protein CASSLVRGMRGYTF.

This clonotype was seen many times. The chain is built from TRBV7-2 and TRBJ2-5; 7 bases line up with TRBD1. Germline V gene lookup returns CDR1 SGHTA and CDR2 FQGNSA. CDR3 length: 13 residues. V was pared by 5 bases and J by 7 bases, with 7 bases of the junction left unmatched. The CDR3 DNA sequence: TGTGCCAGCAGCCGAGACAGGGAGTGGACCCAGTACTTC. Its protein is CASSRDREWTQYF.

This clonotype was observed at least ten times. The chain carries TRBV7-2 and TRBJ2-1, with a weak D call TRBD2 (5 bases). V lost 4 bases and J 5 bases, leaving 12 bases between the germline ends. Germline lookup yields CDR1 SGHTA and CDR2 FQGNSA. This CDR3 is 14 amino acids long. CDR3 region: CASSSSSGDNEQFF. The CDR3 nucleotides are TGTGCCAGCAGCTCCAGTTCCGGGGACAATGAGCAGTTCTTC.